This T cell receptor (beta chain) derives from a study of regulatory T cells in long-lasting Graves disease. Study-level results: Possibly, too few samples lowered accuracy. Gene preferences differed: TRBV28, TRBJ1-2, TRBJ2-5 in persistent cases.

Details on this clonotype: Its antigen is still unknown.

CDR1 and CDR2 (germline): PRHDT, FYEKMQ (reference sequence). Trimming took off 4 bases at V and 5 bases at J, with 13 bases between the two ends. The CDR3 loop spans 14 amino acids. Construction of the TCR beta libraries employed iRepertoire HTBI primers in conjunction with Arm-PCR of CDR3 regions. MiXCR, run by TCRdb on the multiplex PCR reads, gives a single entry per CDR3 protein. The sample contains 400,000 or so distinct CDR3 sequences, 20% to 30% of which appear only once. Time point given: persistent/refractory GD, antithyroid drugs over 5 years with positive TRAb. With RNA extracted from PBMCs as input, the TCR library was made. American Thyroid Association guidelines served as the basis for diagnosing Graves' disease.

This clonotype originated in a female donor with Graves disease. The chain is built from TRBV13 and TRBJ2-3; D might be TRBD1 or TRBD2, each matching 5 bases. Sequenced here: peripheral blood mononuclear cells (PBMCs), sampled when the disease was refractory, from a patient treated with antithyroid drugs. The DNA for the CDR3 is TGTGCCAGCAGCTCGCGTCGGGGCGGAGATACGCAGTATTTT. Encoded protein: CASSSRRGGDTQYF.